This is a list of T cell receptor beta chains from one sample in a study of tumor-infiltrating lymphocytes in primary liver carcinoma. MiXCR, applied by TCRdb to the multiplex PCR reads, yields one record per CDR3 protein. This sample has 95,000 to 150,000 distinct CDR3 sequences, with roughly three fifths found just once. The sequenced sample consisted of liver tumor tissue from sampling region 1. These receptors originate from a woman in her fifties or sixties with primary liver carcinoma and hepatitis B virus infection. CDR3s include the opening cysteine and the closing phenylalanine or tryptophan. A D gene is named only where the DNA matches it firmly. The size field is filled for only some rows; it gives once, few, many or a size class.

CDR3nt: TGTGCCACCAGCAGTCGGGGGGGCACAGATACGCAGTATTTT
CDR3aa: CATSSRGGTDTQYF
j_gene: TRBJ2-3
v_gene: TRBV15
abundance: -
d_gene: TRBD2

CDR3nt: TGTGCCAGCAGTATACGGACAGGGCACACCGGGGAGCTGTTTTTT
CDR3aa: CASSIRTGHTGELFF
j_gene: TRBJ2-2
v_gene: TRBV12-3/TRBV12-4
abundance: many
d_gene: TRBD1

CDR3nt: TGTGCCAGCAGCCCCCAGGGGGTAGATGGAAAACTGTTTTTT
CDR3aa: CASSPQGVDGKLFF
j_gene: TRBJ1-4
v_gene: TRBV6-1
abundance: many
d_gene: TRBD1

CDR3nt: TGTACTAGCAGCTTGTTGTTGCTCCCGTGGCTAGCGGGAGGGCCCGGGTACACGGATACGCAGTATTTT
CDR3aa: CTSSLLLLPWLAGGPGYTDTQYF
j_gene: TRBJ2-3
v_gene: TRBV5-6
abundance: -
d_gene: TRBD2

CDR3nt: TGTACCAGCAAATATCGAGACCCGAGCACCGGGGAGCTGTTTTTT
CDR3aa: CTSKYRDPSTGELFF
j_gene: TRBJ2-2
v_gene: TRBV7-8
abundance: -
d_gene: -

CDR3nt: TGTGCCAGCAGCAAGCAGGGGGTTTTCAGCTCTGGAAACACCATATATTTT
CDR3aa: CASSKQGVFSSGNTIYF
j_gene: TRBJ1-3
v_gene: TRBV21-1
abundance: few
d_gene: -

CDR3nt: TGTGCCAACAACTTAGACCGAGGGGCCAACTATGGCTACACCTTC
CDR3aa: CANNLDRGANYGYTF
j_gene: TRBJ1-2
v_gene: TRBV11-2
abundance: once
d_gene: -

CDR3nt: TGTGCCAGCAATGTCCCAGGTGGTAGTTCCTACGAGCAGTACTTC
CDR3aa: CASNVPGGSSYEQYF
j_gene: TRBJ2-7
v_gene: TRBV6-5
abundance: -
d_gene: -

CDR3nt: TGTGCCAGCAATTACAAGACAGGCGGGCGTCTTAACTATGACTACACCTTC
CDR3aa: CASNYKTGGRLNYDYTF
j_gene: TRBJ1-2
v_gene: TRBV6-6
abundance: -
d_gene: -

CDR3nt: TGCAGCGTAGGGACTAGCGCCACCGGGGAGCTGTTTTTT
CDR3aa: CSVGTSATGELFF
j_gene: TRBJ2-2
v_gene: TRBV29-1
abundance: many
d_gene: TRBD2

CDR3nt: TGCGCCAGCAGCCCCACGGGGGATGCCGAGCAGTTCTTC
CDR3aa: CASSPTGDAEQFF
j_gene: TRBJ2-1
v_gene: TRBV5-1
abundance: -
d_gene: -

CDR3nt: TGTGCCACCAAACTGGGGGCAGTCCAAGAGACCCAGTACTTC
CDR3aa: CATKLGAVQETQYF
j_gene: TRBJ2-5
v_gene: TRBV6-1
abundance: -
d_gene: -

CDR3nt: TGTGCCAGCAGCTTAGGGACAGGGACCAACACAGATACGCAGTATTTT
CDR3aa: CASSLGTGTNTDTQYF
j_gene: TRBJ2-3
v_gene: TRBV11-2
abundance: many
d_gene: TRBD1

CDR3nt: TGTGCCAGCAGCATAAGGGGGCGGTTCACTGAAGCTTTCTTT
CDR3aa: CASSIRGRFTEAFF
j_gene: TRBJ1-1
v_gene: TRBV11-2
abundance: -
d_gene: TRBD1

CDR3nt: TGCAGCATTGGGCCCCGAGGCAATGAGCAGTTCTTC
CDR3aa: CSIGPRGNEQFF
j_gene: TRBJ2-1
v_gene: TRBV29-1
abundance: -
d_gene: -

CDR3nt: TGCGCCAGCAGCTTTGAGGGGGCCGGAACTGAAGCTTTCTTT
CDR3aa: CASSFEGAGTEAFF
j_gene: TRBJ1-1
v_gene: TRBV5-1
abundance: -
d_gene: TRBD1

CDR3nt: TGTGCCAGCAGTGAATCCCTCATTGACGAGCAGTACTTC
CDR3aa: CASSESLIDEQYF
j_gene: TRBJ2-7
v_gene: TRBV25-1
abundance: once
d_gene: -

CDR3nt: TGTGCCAGCAGCCCCTGGATAGCTAGCAGTGGGACCTACGAGCAGTACTTC
CDR3aa: CASSPWIASSGTYEQYF
j_gene: TRBJ2-7
v_gene: TRBV4-2
abundance: many
d_gene: -

CDR3nt: TGCACCAACCAGACGGGGTTGGGGGTGAACACTGAAGCTTTCTTT
CDR3aa: CTNQTGLGVNTEAFF
j_gene: TRBJ1-1
v_gene: TRBV4-1
abundance: -
d_gene: -

CDR3nt: TGTGCAAGCCGAAGGAGGGGCACTGAAGCTTTCTTT
CDR3aa: CASRRRGTEAFF
j_gene: TRBJ1-1
v_gene: TRBV6-5
abundance: many
d_gene: -